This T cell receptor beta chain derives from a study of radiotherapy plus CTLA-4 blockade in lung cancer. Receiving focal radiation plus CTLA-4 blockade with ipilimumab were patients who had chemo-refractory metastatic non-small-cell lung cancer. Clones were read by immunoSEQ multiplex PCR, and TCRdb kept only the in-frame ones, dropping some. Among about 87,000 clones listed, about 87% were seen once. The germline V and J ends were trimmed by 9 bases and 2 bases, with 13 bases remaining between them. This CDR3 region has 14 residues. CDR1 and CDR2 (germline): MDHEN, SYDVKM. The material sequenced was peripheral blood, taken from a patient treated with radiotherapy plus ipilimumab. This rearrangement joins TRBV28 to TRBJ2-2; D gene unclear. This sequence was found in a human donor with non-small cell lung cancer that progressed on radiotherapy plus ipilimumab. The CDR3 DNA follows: TGTGCCAGTCTCTCGGTCCTCAACACCGGGGAGCTGTTTTTT. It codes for CASLSVLNTGELFF.